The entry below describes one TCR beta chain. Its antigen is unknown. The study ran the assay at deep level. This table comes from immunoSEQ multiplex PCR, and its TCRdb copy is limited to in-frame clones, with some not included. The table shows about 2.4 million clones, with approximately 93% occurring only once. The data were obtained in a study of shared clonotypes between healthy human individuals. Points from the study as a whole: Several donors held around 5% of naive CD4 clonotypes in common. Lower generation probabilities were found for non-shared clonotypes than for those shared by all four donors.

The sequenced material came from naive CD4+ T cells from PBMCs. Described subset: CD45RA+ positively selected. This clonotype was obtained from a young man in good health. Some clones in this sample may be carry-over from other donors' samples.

CDR3 in DNA: TGTGCCAGCAGCGGCGCGGGGCACTCTGGGGCCAACGTCCTGACTTTC. Its protein product is CASSGAGHSGANVLTF. The V and J genes are TRBV9 and TRBJ2-6; perhaps TRBD2 as D (6 bases). The germline gives CDR1 SGDLS, CDR2 YYNGEE. V was pared by 3 bases and J by 0 bases, with 10 bases between. The CDR3 has 16 amino acids.